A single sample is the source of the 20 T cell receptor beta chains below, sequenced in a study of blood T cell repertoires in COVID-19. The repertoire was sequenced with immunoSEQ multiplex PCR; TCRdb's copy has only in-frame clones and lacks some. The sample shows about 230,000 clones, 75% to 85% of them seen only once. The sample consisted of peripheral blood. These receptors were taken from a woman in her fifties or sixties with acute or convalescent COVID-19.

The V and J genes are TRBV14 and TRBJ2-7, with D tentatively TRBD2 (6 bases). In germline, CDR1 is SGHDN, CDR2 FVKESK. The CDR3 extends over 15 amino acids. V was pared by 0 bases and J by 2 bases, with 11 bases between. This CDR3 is CASSQELAVPYEQYF. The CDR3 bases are TGTGCCAGCAGCCAAGAACTAGCTGTCCCCTACGAGCAGTACTTC.

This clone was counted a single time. This CDR3 reads CASSKTGENTEAFF. CDR3 sequence (DNA): TGCGCCAGCAGCAAAACAGGGGAGAACACTGAAGCTTTCTTT. This chain connects TRBV5-1 to TRBJ1-1, with 7 bases lining up with TRBD1. The CDR3 loop spans 14 amino acids. V shed 4 bases, J shed 1 base, and the junction held 4 bases outside the gene matches. Germline CDR1 reads SGHRS; CDR2 reads YFSETQ.

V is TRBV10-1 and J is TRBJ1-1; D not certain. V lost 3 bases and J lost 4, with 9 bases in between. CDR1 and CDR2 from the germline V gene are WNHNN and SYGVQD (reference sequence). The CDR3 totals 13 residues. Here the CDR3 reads CASSEWSVTEAFF. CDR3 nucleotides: TGCGCCAGCAGTGAATGGTCGGTCACTGAAGCTTTCTTT.

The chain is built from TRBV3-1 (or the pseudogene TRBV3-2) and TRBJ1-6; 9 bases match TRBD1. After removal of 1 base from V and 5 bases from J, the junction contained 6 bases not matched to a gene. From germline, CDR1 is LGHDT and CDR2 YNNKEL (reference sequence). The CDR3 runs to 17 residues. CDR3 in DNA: TGTGCCAGCAGCCAAGCTTTGGGACAGGGTGATAATTCACCCCTCCACTTT. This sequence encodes CASSQALGQGDNSPLHF.

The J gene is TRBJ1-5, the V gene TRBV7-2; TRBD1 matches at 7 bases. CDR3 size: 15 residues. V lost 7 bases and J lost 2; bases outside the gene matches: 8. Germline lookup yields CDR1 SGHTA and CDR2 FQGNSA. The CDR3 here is CASKSRGWGNQPQHF. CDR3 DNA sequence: TGTGCCAGCAAAAGCAGGGGGTGGGGCAATCAGCCCCAGCATTTT. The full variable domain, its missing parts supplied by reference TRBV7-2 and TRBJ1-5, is GAGVSQSPSNKVTEKGKDVELRCDPISGHTALYWYRQSLGQGLEFLIYFQGNSAPDKSGLPSDRFSAERTGGSVSTLTIQRTQQEDSAVYLCASKSRGWGNQPQHFGDGTRLSIL.

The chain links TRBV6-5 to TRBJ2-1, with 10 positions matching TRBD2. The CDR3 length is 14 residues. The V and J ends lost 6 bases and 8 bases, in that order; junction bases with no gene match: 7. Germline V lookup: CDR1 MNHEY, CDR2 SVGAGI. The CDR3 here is CASRASGSYDEQFF. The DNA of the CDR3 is TGTGCCAGCAGGGCTAGCGGGAGTTATGATGAGCAGTTCTTC.

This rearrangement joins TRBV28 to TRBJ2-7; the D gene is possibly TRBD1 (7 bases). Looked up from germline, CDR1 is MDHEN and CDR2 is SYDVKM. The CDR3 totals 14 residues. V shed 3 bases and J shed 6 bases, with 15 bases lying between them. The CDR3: CASSLRDSYSEQYF. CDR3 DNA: TGTGCCAGCAGTTTGCGGGACAGCTATTCCGAGCAGTACTTC.

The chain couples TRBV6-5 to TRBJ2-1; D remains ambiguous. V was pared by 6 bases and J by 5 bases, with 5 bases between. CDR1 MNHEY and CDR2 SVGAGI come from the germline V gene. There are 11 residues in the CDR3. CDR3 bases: TGTGCCAGCAGCCACAACAATGAGCAGTTCTTC. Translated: CASSHNNEQFF.

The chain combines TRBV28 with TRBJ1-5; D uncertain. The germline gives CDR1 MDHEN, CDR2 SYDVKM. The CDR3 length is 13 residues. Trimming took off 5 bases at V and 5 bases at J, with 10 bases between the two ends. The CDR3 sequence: CASSNFQYQPQHF. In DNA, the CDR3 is TGTGCCAGCAGTAATTTTCAGTATCAGCCCCAGCATTTT.

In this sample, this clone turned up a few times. The CDR3 is CASSVGTGAYEQYF. The CDR3 DNA reads as TGTGCCAGCAGCGTAGGGACAGGGGCCTACGAGCAGTACTTC. The J gene is TRBJ2-7, the V gene TRBV9; 9 nucleotides align to TRBD1. The CDR3 is 14 residues long. Germline loops: CDR1 SGDLS, CDR2 YYNGEE. The junction had 0 bases not matched to a gene; V was cut back by 0 bases and J by 2 bases.

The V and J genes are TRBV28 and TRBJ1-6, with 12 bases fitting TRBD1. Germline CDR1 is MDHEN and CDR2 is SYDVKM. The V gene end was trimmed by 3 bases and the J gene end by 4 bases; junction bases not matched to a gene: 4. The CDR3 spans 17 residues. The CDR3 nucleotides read TGTGCCAGCAGTTTTAGGGGACAGGGGGCTTATAATTCACCCCTCCACTTT. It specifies CASSFRGQGAYNSPLHF.

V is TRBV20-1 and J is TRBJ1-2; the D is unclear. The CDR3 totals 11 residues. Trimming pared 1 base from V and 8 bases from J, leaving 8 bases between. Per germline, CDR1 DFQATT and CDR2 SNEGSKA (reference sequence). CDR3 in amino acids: CSARVPGGYTF. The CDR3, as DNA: TGCAGTGCTAGAGTTCCAGGCGGCTACACCTTC.

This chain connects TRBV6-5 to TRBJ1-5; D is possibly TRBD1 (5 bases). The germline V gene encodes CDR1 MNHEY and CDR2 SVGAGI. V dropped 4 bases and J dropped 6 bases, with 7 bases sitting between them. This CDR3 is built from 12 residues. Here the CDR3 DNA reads TGTGCCAGCAGTTCTCAGGGTCAGCCCCAGCATTTT. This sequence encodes CASSSQGQPQHF.

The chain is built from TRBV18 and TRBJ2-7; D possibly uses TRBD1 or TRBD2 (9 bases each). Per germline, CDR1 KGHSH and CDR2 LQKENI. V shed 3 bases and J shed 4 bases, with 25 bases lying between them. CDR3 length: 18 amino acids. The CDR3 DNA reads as TGTGCCAGCTCACCGGGGACAGGGTCCCTAGCGGGGACGTACGAGCAGTACTTC. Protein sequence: CASSPGTGSLAGTYEQYF.

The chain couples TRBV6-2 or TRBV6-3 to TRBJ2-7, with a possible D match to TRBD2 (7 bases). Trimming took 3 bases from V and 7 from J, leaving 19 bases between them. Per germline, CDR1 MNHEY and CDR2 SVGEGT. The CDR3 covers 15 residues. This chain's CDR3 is CASSYRGAYSGEQYF. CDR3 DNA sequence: TGTGCCAGCAGTTATCGGGGGGCCTATTCGGGGGAGCAGTACTTC.

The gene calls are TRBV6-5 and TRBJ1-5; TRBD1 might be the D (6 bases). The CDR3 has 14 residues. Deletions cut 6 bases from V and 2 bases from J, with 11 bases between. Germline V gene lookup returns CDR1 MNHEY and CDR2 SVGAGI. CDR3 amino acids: CASRNPGGNQPQHF. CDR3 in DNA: TGTGCCAGCAGGAACCCAGGGGGCAATCAGCCCCAGCATTTT.

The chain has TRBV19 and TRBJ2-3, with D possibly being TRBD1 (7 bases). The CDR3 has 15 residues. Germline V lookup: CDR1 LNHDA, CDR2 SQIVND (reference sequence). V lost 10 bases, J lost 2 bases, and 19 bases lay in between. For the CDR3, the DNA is TGTGCCACCGCCCCGGCGGGACAGACCACAGATACGCAGTATTTT. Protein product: CATAPAGQTTDTQYF.

CDR3 in DNA: TGTGCCAGCAGAACCCCAGGTCTAGGGAGGAACACCGGGGAGCTGTTTTTT. It specifies CASRTPGLGRNTGELFF. J is TRBJ2-2 and V is TRBV11-2; tentative D call: TRBD2 (5 bases). CDR1 is SGHAT and CDR2 is FQNNGV in the germline V gene. Trimming pared 6 bases from V and 1 base from J, leaving 18 bases between. The CDR3 is 17 amino acids.

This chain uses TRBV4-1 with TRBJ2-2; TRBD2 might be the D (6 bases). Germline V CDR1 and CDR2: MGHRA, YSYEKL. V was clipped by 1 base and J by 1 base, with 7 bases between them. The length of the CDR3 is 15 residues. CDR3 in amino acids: CASSQGGVNTGELFF. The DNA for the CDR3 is TGCGCCAGCAGCCAAGGGGGGGTGAACACCGGGGAGCTGTTTTTT.

The CDR3 region has the DNA TGCGCCAGCAGCTGGGACAGCTCGATCCAGTACTTC. It codes for CASSWDSSIQYF. The chain carries TRBV5-1 and TRBJ2-7; 7 bases agree with TRBD1. The CDR3 totals 12 residues. Germline-derived CDR1 and CDR2 are SGHRS and YFSETQ. Losses at the gene ends were 3 bases for V and 10 bases for J; bases not matched to a gene: 7.